This TCR beta chain emerged from a study of cytomegalovirus exposure and HLA in healthy donors. Study as a whole: Of around 400 genotyped donors, 81% grouped in the Caucasian-associated ancestry cluster. Findings and limits, study-wide: Highly shared sequence variants in one cluster were likely a sequencing artifact.

CDR1 and CDR2 (germline): SGHRS, YFSETQ. This CDR3 spans 16 amino acids. V was pared by 4 bases and J by 3 bases, with 19 bases between. The count of this clone is one. Its antigen is still unknown. Primers: 60 Vbeta forward and 13 Jbeta reverse. TCRdb's table, derived via immunoSEQ multiplex PCR, lists solely in-frame clones and lacks some. This table has about 130,000 clones, 55% to 75% appearing once. The sequencing sample was made of PBMCs. This sequence was found in a man aged 30-40 years in good health and CMV-seropositive. The V call is TRBV5-1, the J call TRBJ2-5; tentatively, D is TRBD1 (7 bases). Here the CDR3 DNA reads TGCGCCAGCAGCCCCGGGGCAGGGGGGCAAGAAGAGACCCAGTACTTC. As protein: CASSPGAGGQEETQYF. Complete variable domain (other parts from reference TRBV5-1 and TRBJ2-5): KAGVTQTPRYLIKTRGQQVTLSCSPISGHRSVSWYQQTPGQGLQFLFEYFSETQRNKGNFPGRFSGRQFSNSRSEMNVSTLELGDSALYLCASSPGAGGQEETQYFGPGTRLLVL.